Detailed here is one TCR beta chain. The treatment: oral pan-JAK inhibitor, 5-10 mg twice daily. Following extraction, RNA underwent reverse transcription to cDNA, which served as the sequencing template. Profiling relied on immunoSEQ multiplex PCR, and the TCRdb table lists in-frame clones only, not all of them. The sample holds 250,000 to 300,000 clones, 58% seen once. This entry is derived from a study of CD8+ T cells in alopecia areata. CDR3 length equals 14 residues. Germline V gives CDR1 LNHDA, CDR2 SQIVND (reference sequence). The ends were cut back, 1 base at V and 5 bases at J, with 11 bases in the middle.

This TCR derives from a human donor with alopecia areata. The chain uses TRBV19 and TRBJ1-1; D is unresolved. This specimen was CD4+ T cells sorted from blood, taken at week 24, from a patient treated with tofacitinib. The CDR3 loop is CASSIAAEGTEAFF. In nucleotides, the CDR3 is TGTGCCAGTAGTATAGCCGCCGAGGGAACTGAAGCTTTCTTT.